Each of the 22 T cell receptor beta chains below was sequenced from the same sample in a study of cytomegalovirus exposure and HLA in healthy donors. PCR involved 60 Vbeta and 13 Jbeta primers. Sequencing was performed with immunoSEQ multiplex PCR; in TCRdb, only in-frame clones are kept and a portion is missing. The table includes around 230,000 clones, roughly 78% detected once. Sequencing was performed on PBMCs. The receptors were gathered from a boy under 18 in good health and CMV-seronegative.

The V call is TRBV7-9, the J call TRBJ2-3; D is unresolved. The CDR3 sequence is 14 residues long. With 4 bases removed from V and 1 base from J, the gap between germline ends came to 9 bases. Germline values: CDR1 SEHNR, CDR2 FQNEAQ (reference sequence). CDR3 in amino acids: CASSSSSGTDTQYF. The DNA of the CDR3 is TGTGCCAGCAGCTCGAGCAGCGGCACAGATACGCAGTATTTT.

The chain links TRBV5-6 to TRBJ1-3; D not resolved. Germline V gene data show CDR1 as SGHDT and CDR2 as YYEEEE. The germline V and J ends were trimmed by 1 base and 0 bases, with 8 bases remaining between them. This CDR3 region has 15 residues. The CDR3 is CASSLLQISGNTIYF. The CDR3 region has the DNA TGTGCCAGCAGCTTGTTACAGATCTCTGGAAACACCATATATTTT. Full variable domain (remainder filled in from reference TRBV5-6 and TRBJ1-3): DAGVTQSPTHLIKTRGQQVTLRCSPKSGHDTVSWYQQALGQGPQFIFQYYEEEERQRGNFPDRFSGHQFPNYSSELNVNALLLGDSALYLCASSLLQISGNTIYFGEGSWLTVV.

The genes are TRBV7-2 and TRBJ2-1; 15 bases are a match to TRBD2. The junction had 6 bases not matched to a gene; V was cut back by 4 bases and J by 2 bases. Germline lookup yields CDR1 SGHTA and CDR2 FQGNSA. This CDR3 has 18 amino acids. The CDR3 DNA is TGTGCCAGCAGCTCGGGACTAGCGGGAGGAATGACCTACAATGAGCAGTTCTTC. The encoded protein is CASSSGLAGGMTYNEQFF. The variable domain in full, with the rest retrieved from reference TRBV7-2 and TRBJ2-1, is GAGVSQSPSNKVTEKGKDVELRCDPISGHTALYWYRQSLGQGLEFLIYFQGNSAPDKSGLPSDRFSAERTGGSVSTLTIQRTQQEDSAVYLCASSSGLAGGMTYNEQFFGPGTRLTVL.

This chain links TRBV2 with TRBJ1-2; 7 bases agree with TRBD1. There are 13 residues in the CDR3. The V and J ends lost 7 bases and 2 bases, in that order; junction bases with no gene match: 4. Germline CDR1 SNHLY, CDR2 FYNNEI. CDR3 DNA: TGTGCCAGCACCCGGGACAGAAACTATGGCTACACCTTC. It translates to CASTRDRNYGYTF.

The rearrangement uses TRBV18 and TRBJ1-2, with a possible D match to TRBD1 (5 bases). This CDR3 region has 15 residues. V gave up 2 bases and J gave up 3 bases, with 13 bases separating them. CDR1 and CDR2 (germline): KGHSH, LQKENI. The CDR3 loop reads CASSPGGAPDYGYTF. The CDR3 DNA reads as TGTGCCAGCTCACCAGGTGGGGCTCCGGACTATGGCTACACCTTC.

This chain links TRBV12-5 with TRBJ2-7; 7 bases match TRBD1. The CDR3 is 14 amino acids. Losses at the gene ends were 7 bases for V and 0 bases for J; bases not matched to a gene: 6. Looked up from germline, CDR1 is LGHNT and CDR2 is FRNRAP. CDR3 nucleotide sequence: TGTGCTAGTGTCTTGGGACAGAACTCCTACGAGCAGTACTTC. It translates to CASVLGQNSYEQYF. Full variable domain (remainder filled in from reference TRBV12-5 and TRBJ2-7): DARVTQTPRHKVTEMGQEVTMRCQPILGHNTVFWYRQTMMQGLELLAYFRNRAPLDDSGMPKDRFSAEMPDATLATLKIQPSEPRDSAVYFCASVLGQNSYEQYFGPGTRLTVT.

The chain employs TRBV10-2 and TRBJ2-3; perhaps TRBD2 as D (7 bases). Trimming pared 6 bases from V and 5 bases from J, leaving 24 bases between. Germline CDR1 reads WSHSY; CDR2 reads SAAADI. The CDR3 spans 17 residues. CDR3 sequence reads: CASRDTWEGGFRDTQYF. The CDR3 coding sequence is TGCGCCAGCAGGGACACGTGGGAGGGGGGGTTTAGAGATACGCAGTATTTT.

This chain links TRBV29-1 with TRBJ2-1; the D gene is possibly TRBD2 (6 bases). Germline values: CDR1 SQVTM, CDR2 ANQGSEA. V was clipped by 6 bases and J by 4 bases, with 10 bases between them. The CDR3 consists of 12 residues. This CDR3 reads CSVSGLYNEQFF. The CDR3 nucleotides read TGCAGCGTATCGGGACTGTACAATGAGCAGTTCTTC.

This chain uses TRBV11-2 with TRBJ2-7; TRBD2 might be the D (7 bases). The CDR3 extends over 16 amino acids. Trimming stripped 5 bases from V and 0 bases from J, with 17 bases between. From germline, CDR1 is SGHAT and CDR2 FQNNGV. In DNA, the CDR3 is TGTGCCAGCAGCCAGAGGGGGGGTCCGAGCTCCTACGAGCAGTACTTC. Its translation is CASSQRGGPSSYEQYF.

The genes are TRBV14 and TRBJ2-7, with unresolved D. V was trimmed by 8 bases and J by 4 bases, leaving 9 bases between them. The CDR3 consists of 11 residues. Germline CDR1 SGHDN, CDR2 FVKESK. The CDR3 bases are TGTGCCAGCGGAAGAGGATACGAGCAGTACTTC. Its protein is CASGRGYEQYF. Combining the CDR3 with reference TRBV14 and TRBJ2-7 gives the whole variable domain EAGVTQFPSHSVIEKGQTVTLRCDPISGHDNLYWYRRVMGKEIKFLLHFVKESKQDESGMPNNRFLAERTGGTYSTLKVQPAELEDSGVYFCASGRGYEQYFGPGTRLTVT.

The V call is TRBV6-1, the J call TRBJ2-1; D possibly corresponds to TRBD1 (5 bases). The germline V and J ends were trimmed by 2 bases and 4 bases, with 12 bases remaining between them. This CDR3 region has 15 residues. CDR1 MNHNS and CDR2 SASEGT come from the germline V gene. CDR3 protein: CASSETGPTYNEQFF. CDR3 coding DNA: TGTGCCAGCAGTGAAACAGGCCCGACGTACAATGAGCAGTTCTTC.

The chain uses TRBV27 and TRBJ2-1, with D maybe TRBD2 (6 bases). The CDR3 covers 11 residues. The V end lost 7 bases, the J end lost 10 bases, and 11 bases lay between the germline ends. CDR1 and CDR2 (germline): MNHEY, SMNVEV (reference sequence). DNA of the CDR3: TGTGCCAGCATTAGCGGCCGGGAGCAGTTCTTC. Translated, it gives CASISGREQFF.

This clone was seen a single time. The chain is built from TRBV2 and TRBJ1-5; 9 nucleotides agree with TRBD1. This CDR3 is built from 15 residues. Germline CDR1 SNHLY, CDR2 FYNNEI. V gave up 6 bases and J gave up 4 bases; unmatched junction bases: 7. CDR3 in amino acids: CASSLLGQGNQPQHF. Written as DNA, the CDR3 is TGTGCCAGCAGCCTACTGGGACAGGGTAATCAGCCCCAGCATTTT.

The chain has TRBV11-2 and TRBJ2-3, with D possibly matching TRBD2 (7 bases). Germline V gene data show CDR1 as SGHAT and CDR2 as FQNNGV. This CDR3 region has 19 residues. V was shortened by 11 bases and J by 0 bases, with 30 bases between the two germline ends. This chain's CDR3 is CARHTLRGPQPSSTDTQYF. In nucleotides, the CDR3 is TGTGCCCGCCACACCCTGCGGGGGCCCCAGCCCTCTAGCACAGATACGCAGTATTTT. The whole variable domain, filled in from reference TRBV11-2 and TRBJ2-3, reads EAGVAQSPRYKIIEKRQSVAFWCNPISGHATLYWYQQILGQGPKLLIQFQNNGVVDDSQLPKDRFSAERLKGVDSTLKIQPAKLEDSAVYLCARHTLRGPQPSSTDTQYFGPGTRLTVL.

The chain combines TRBV25-1 with TRBJ2-1; 7 bases align to TRBD1. The trim removed 4 bases at V and 10 bases at J, leaving 10 bases unmatched. The CDR3 length is 14 residues. Germline CDR1 reads MGHDK; CDR2 reads SYGVNS. CDR3 nucleotides: TGTGCCAGCAGTGCCCGACAGGGACGGTGGGAGCAGTTCTTC. This codes for CASSARQGRWEQFF.

The J gene is TRBJ2-7, the V gene TRBV5-6; 15 bases map to TRBD2. Germline V gene sequence: CDR1 SGHDT, CDR2 YYEEEE. The J segment lost 7 bases and the V segment lost 5 bases, leaving 7 bases of the junction unmatched. The CDR3 extends over 15 amino acids. In DNA, the CDR3 is TGTGCCAGCAGTTTACCGGGACTAGCGGGGGGTGAGCAGTACTTC. Translated, it gives CASSLPGLAGGEQYF.

This clone was recorded only once. V and J are TRBV5-6 and TRBJ2-3; 7 bases line up with TRBD1. Germline V gives CDR1 SGHDT, CDR2 YYEEEE. V lost 5 bases, J lost 1 base, and 13 bases stayed unmatched. The CDR3 spans 17 residues. The CDR3 sequence is CASRIYPGQVGTDTQYF. The CDR3 nucleotides read TGTGCCAGCAGGATTTACCCCGGACAGGTGGGCACAGATACGCAGTATTTT.

This sequence joins TRBV6-5 and TRBJ2-7; the D is unclear. Germline V gene lookup returns CDR1 MNHEY and CDR2 SVGAGI. The CDR3 contains 13 residues. The V end lost 2 bases, the J end lost 5 bases, and 10 bases lay between the germline ends. CDR3 residues: CASSYGPLNEQYF. The CDR3 DNA follows: TGTGCCAGCAGTTACGGGCCGCTAAACGAGCAGTACTTC.

This rearrangement joins TRBV19 to TRBJ2-1, with a weak D call TRBD2 (5 bases). V was clipped by 5 bases and J by 3 bases, with 14 bases between them. Germline loops: CDR1 LNHDA, CDR2 SQIVND (reference sequence). The CDR3 consists of 15 residues. CDR3 residues: CASSAPSRGYNEQFF. The CDR3 DNA sequence: TGTGCCAGTAGTGCCCCGAGTCGGGGCTACAATGAGCAGTTCTTC.

The rearrangement links TRBV6-5 to TRBJ2-7; the D is unclear. CDR3 length: 13 residues. The germline V gene encodes CDR1 MNHEY and CDR2 SVGAGI. The ends were cut back, 0 bases at V and 4 bases at J, with 7 bases in the middle. The CDR3, as DNA: TGTGCCAGCAGTTACTCGGCCCTTTACGAGCAGTACTTC. Translating gives CASSYSALYEQYF.

J is TRBJ2-7 and V is TRBV5-5; 8 bases line up with TRBD1. Germline CDR1 is SGHKS and CDR2 is YYEKEE (reference sequence). This CDR3 is 14 amino acids long. V lost 1 base, J lost 3 bases, and 3 bases stayed unmatched. CDR3 nucleotide sequence: TGTGCCAGCAGCTTGCGGGACAGGTACTACGAGCAGTACTTC. It encodes CASSLRDRYYEQYF.

The genes are TRBV19 and TRBJ1-2, with D possibly TRBD1 on 6 matching bases. This CDR3 has 12 amino acids. CDR1 LNHDA and CDR2 SQIVND come from the germline V gene (reference sequence). The V end was cut by 7 bases, the J end by 4 bases, with 10 bases between. As DNA, the CDR3 is TGTGCCAGTACCGAAGGGGGCTATGGCTACACCTTC. This sequence encodes CASTEGGYGYTF.